This T cell receptor beta chain was sequenced during a study of T-cell reconstitution after alpha-beta-depleted transplantation in children. Study results and limitations: Reported findings indicate that, about two months after transplant, alpha-beta T cells came from several hundred expanded clones, which were derived from non-depleted graft cells. Where some patients showed high TCRbeta diversity at day 60, it came from recipient T cells and thymic progenitors that had survived. Newly produced T cells mostly accounted for T-cell counts and diversity one year post-transplant.

About this clonotype: What it binds is unknown.

Preparing the TCRbeta library involved the use of unique molecular identifiers. TCRdb processed the PCR reads anew with MiXCR; each CDR3 protein has one entry. The sample lists a few hundred thousand distinct CDR3 sequences, more than 20% occurring once. This specimen consisted of PBMCs, obtained before TCRalphabeta/CD19-depleted stem cell transplant. The receptor was isolated from a boy in the first two years of life with Wiskott-Aldrich syndrome, due to receive a stem cell transplant.

CDR3 residues: CASSSGLARVNEQFF. The DNA for the CDR3 is TGCGCCAGCAGCTCGGGACTAGCGAGGGTCAATGAGCAGTTCTTC. This sequence joins TRBV5-1 and TRBJ2-1; 10 bases agree with TRBD2. The CDR3 totals 15 residues. Germline CDR1 is SGHRS and CDR2 is YFSETQ. Germline trimming cut 3 bases from V and 6 bases from J; bases unmatched to any gene: 6.